The rows below give T cell receptor beta chains drawn from one sample of a study of glioma-infiltrating T cells after dendritic cell vaccination. The repertoire was sequenced with immunoSEQ multiplex PCR; TCRdb's copy has only in-frame clones and lacks some. The data contain roughly 100,000 clones, roughly 76% of them singletons. The material sequenced was blood, taken before dendritic cell vaccination. These receptor sequences come from a human donor with glioblastoma. The CDR3 runs from the conserved cysteine through the conserved F or W. D genes are given only for firm matches. Size is omitted from some rows. Given values are once, few, many or a class for expanded clones.

J: TRBJ2-7
D: TRBD1
size: .
V: TRBV6-5
CDR3: CASRNRDRGGYEQYF
DNA: TGTGCCAGCAGAAACCGGGACAGGGGTGGCTACGAGCAGTACTTC

J: TRBJ1-2
D: TRBD1
size: .
V: TRBV7-2
CDR3: CASSLRTGLGYGYTF
DNA: TGTGCCAGCAGCCTACGGACAGGACTGGGGTATGGCTACACCTTC

J: TRBJ2-7
D: .
size: .
V: TRBV10-3
CDR3: CAISSKGYEQYF
DNA: TGTGCCATCAGTTCTAAGGGGTACGAGCAGTACTTC

J: TRBJ2-6
D: .
size: .
V: TRBV7-3
CDR3: CASSRGRVTGANVLTF
DNA: TGTGCCAGCAGCCGCGGCAGGGTGACGGGGGCCAACGTCCTGACTTTC

J: TRBJ2-7
D: TRBD2
size: .
V: TRBV5-8
CDR3: CASSSRRREKYEQYF
DNA: TGTGCCAGCAGCTCGAGGAGGCGGGAGAAATACGAGCAGTACTTC

J: TRBJ1-1
D: TRBD1
size: .
V: TRBV28
CDR3: CASRRDRNTEAFF
DNA: TGTGCCAGCAGGCGGGACAGGAACACTGAAGCTTTCTTT

J: TRBJ2-5
D: .
size: once
V: TRBV5-1
CDR3: CASSLEQGETQYF
DNA: TGCGCCAGCAGCTTGGAACAGGGAGAGACCCAGTACTTC

J: TRBJ2-7
D: .
size: .
V: TRBV5-4
CDR3: CASSHSGTKFDVVEQYF
DNA: TGTGCCAGCAGCCATTCCGGGACAAAGTTCGATGTGGTCGAGCAGTACTTC

J: TRBJ1-5
D: .
size: .
V: TRBV4-3
CDR3: CASSVNRWSNQPQHF
DNA: TGCGCCAGCAGCGTCAATCGGTGGAGCAATCAGCCCCAGCATTTT

J: TRBJ2-7
D: TRBD2
size: few
V: TRBV6-1
CDR3: CASSESTTSGGTYEQYF
DNA: TGTGCCAGCAGCGAATCAACGACTAGCGGGGGGACCTACGAGCAGTACTTC

J: TRBJ1-2
D: .
size: .
V: TRBV18
CDR3: CASSPLQEGNYGYTF
DNA: TGTGCCAGCTCACCACTACAGGAGGGAAACTATGGCTACACCTTC

J: TRBJ2-7
D: .
size: .
V: TRBV19
CDR3: CASSFQASYEQYF
DNA: TGTGCCAGTAGTTTCCAGGCATCCTACGAGCAGTACTTC

J: TRBJ2-2
D: .
size: .
V: TRBV5-4
CDR3: CASSLGGATNTGELFF
DNA: TGTGCCAGCAGCCTGGGTGGGGCTACGAACACCGGGGAGCTGTTTTTT

J: TRBJ2-1
D: .
size: .
V: TRBV25-1
CDR3: CASSESGQTYNEQFF
DNA: TGTGCCAGCAGTGAATCAGGCCAGACCTACAATGAGCAGTTCTTC

J: TRBJ1-5
D: .
size: .
V: TRBV4-2
CDR3: CASSHLGQRGTQPQHF
DNA: TGTGCCAGCAGCCACCTTGGACAGAGAGGGACTCAGCCCCAGCATTTT

J: TRBJ2-7
D: TRBD1
size: .
V: TRBV5-1
CDR3: CASSLTGTYEQHF
DNA: TGCGCCAGCAGTTTGACAGGGACCTACGAGCAGCACTTC

J: TRBJ2-2
D: .
size: .
V: TRBV2
CDR3: CASSEGQDGELFF
DNA: TGTGCCAGCAGTGAAGGACAGGATGGGGAGCTGTTTTTT

J: TRBJ2-7
D: TRBD1
size: few
V: TRBV10-3
CDR3: CAISRGQGIYEQYF
DNA: TGTGCCATCAGCCGAGGACAGGGGATCTACGAGCAGTACTTC

J: TRBJ1-3
D: .
size: .
V: TRBV7-6
CDR3: CASSLVPGLSGNTIYF
DNA: TGTGCCAGCAGCTTAGTCCCAGGACTCTCTGGAAACACCATATATTTT

J: TRBJ1-1
D: .
size: .
V: TRBV7-9
CDR3: CASRSPDGSSTEAFF
DNA: TGTGCCAGCAGGTCCCCCGATGGTTCCAGCACTGAAGCTTTCTTT

J: TRBJ2-2
D: TRBD2
size: .
V: TRBV4-3
CDR3: CASSQDLTDPSGGAGELFF
DNA: TGCGCCAGCAGCCAAGATCTGACTGATCCTAGCGGGGGGGCCGGGGAGCTGTTTTTT

J: TRBJ1-1
D: .
size: few
V: TRBV19
CDR3: CASSIQQDTEAFF
DNA: TGTGCCAGTAGTATTCAGCAGGACACTGAAGCTTTCTTT

J: TRBJ1-4
D: TRBD1
size: .
V: TRBV5-4
CDR3: CASSPDRAGEKLFF
DNA: TGTGCCAGCAGCCCGGACAGGGCGGGTGAAAAACTGTTTTTT

J: TRBJ1-2
D: TRBD1
size: .
V: TRBV6-5
CDR3: CASSYDRDGYGYTF
DNA: TGTGCCAGCAGTTACGACAGGGATGGCTATGGCTACACCTTC

J: TRBJ2-2
D: TRBD1
size: .
V: TRBV15
CDR3: CATSRALTGAGELFF
DNA: TGTGCCACCAGCAGAGCCCTAACAGGGGCCGGGGAGCTGTTTTTT

J: TRBJ2-5
D: TRBD1
size: .
V: TRBV27
CDR3: CASRTGGFEETQYF
DNA: TGTGCCAGCAGGACAGGGGGGTTTGAAGAGACCCAGTACTTC

J: TRBJ2-5
D: .
size: .
V: TRBV4-2
CDR3: CASSQVLETQYF
DNA: TGTGCCAGCAGCCAAGTACTGGAGACCCAGTACTTC

J: TRBJ2-2
D: .
size: .
V: TRBV6-5
CDR3: CASSDRNTGELFF
DNA: TGTGCCAGCAGTGACAGAAACACCGGGGAGCTGTTTTTT

J: TRBJ2-3
D: .
size: .
V: TRBV6-1
CDR3: CASSETDQDTQYF
DNA: TGTGCCAGCAGTGAAACAGACCAAGATACGCAGTATTTT

J: TRBJ1-6
D: TRBD1
size: .
V: TRBV7-9
CDR3: CASSLGDRGRSPLHF
DNA: TGTGCCAGCAGCTTAGGGGACAGGGGGAGGTCACCCCTCCACTTT

J: TRBJ2-1
D: .
size: .
V: TRBV11-2
CDR3: CASSLEPPGQFF
DNA: TGTGCCAGCAGCTTAGAGCCACCCGGGCAGTTCTTC

J: TRBJ1-1
D: TRBD1
size: .
V: TRBV18
CDR3: CASSPDRGQNTEAFF
DNA: TGTGCCAGCTCACCGGACAGGGGGCAGAACACTGAAGCTTTCTTT

J: TRBJ2-3
D: TRBD2
size: .
V: TRBV7-2
CDR3: CASSLAQTSGVGDTQYF
DNA: TGTGCCAGCAGCTTAGCCCAGACTAGCGGGGTTGGAGATACGCAGTATTTT

J: TRBJ2-3
D: TRBD2
size: .
V: TRBV5-4
CDR3: CASSPRRAGGLDTQYF
DNA: TGTGCCAGCAGCCCGAGGCGGGCGGGGGGGTTAGATACGCAGTATTTT

J: TRBJ1-1
D: TRBD1
size: .
V: TRBV29-1
CDR3: CSVEYPDRPRTEAFF
DNA: TGCAGCGTTGAATACCCGGACAGGCCCAGAACTGAAGCTTTCTTT

J: TRBJ2-3
D: .
size: .
V: TRBV6-1
CDR3: CASRDLGTDTQYF
DNA: TGTGCCAGCAGGGACTTAGGCACAGATACGCAGTATTTT

J: TRBJ2-3
D: .
size: .
V: TRBV7-2
CDR3: CASTPLQFNTDTQYF
DNA: TGTGCCAGCACCCCGTTGCAGTTTAACACAGATACGCAGTATTTT

J: TRBJ2-2
D: TRBD2
size: .
V: TRBV18
CDR3: CASGLAGVSGELFF
DNA: TGTGCCAGCGGCCTAGCGGGGGTTTCCGGGGAGCTGTTTTTT

J: TRBJ1-1
D: .
size: .
V: TRBV29-1
CDR3: CSLRDTNTEAFF
DNA: TGCAGCTTACGGGACACGAACACTGAAGCTTTCTTT

J: TRBJ2-3
D: TRBD2
size: .
V: TRBV5-1
CDR3: CASSPGLEGDTQYF
DNA: TGCGCCAGCAGCCCTGGACTAGAGGGAGATACGCAGTATTTT

J: TRBJ2-7
D: .
size: .
V: TRBV5-1
CDR3: CASSSEAYEQYF
DNA: TGCGCCAGCAGCTCGGAGGCCTACGAGCAGTACTTC